This section outlines one T cell receptor beta chain sequence together with its context. Its cognate antigen is unknown. Germline CDR1 LNHNV, CDR2 YYDKDF (reference sequence). Trimming stripped 8 bases from V and 3 bases from J, with 20 bases between. The CDR3 is made up of 15 amino acids. Produced via immunoSEQ multiplex PCR; TCRdb's table is partial and in-frame only. The table records 250,000 to 300,000 clones, around 89% of them present only once. The source of the sample is a study of cytomegalovirus exposure and HLA in healthy donors. In the study overall: Per a later analysis, the 666 first-cohort and some 110 validation repertoires shared one platform.

Overall study findings and caveats: In the 95 to 150 validation repertoires, a later analysis found that first-cohort TCR clusters tended to co-occur. The study labeled 150 or so TCR beta chains cytomegalovirus-associated. A few CMV-associated chains were confirmed in vitro to be specific for CMV antigens.

This sequence was found in a woman in her late teens or twenties in good health and CMV-seronegative. What was sequenced was PBMCs. The genes are TRBV15 and TRBJ2-7; D ambiguous. The DNA of the CDR3 is TGTGCCACCCCCCCCGATTCGGGCAGCGACTACGAGCAGTACGTC. As protein: CATPPDSGSDYEQYV.